The 19 T cell receptor beta chains presented below share a single source sample, sequenced in a study of shared clonotypes between healthy human individuals. Naive CD8 cells lacked CD45RO, underwent positive selection for CCR7 and left out terminally differentiated effector memory CD45RA+ cells. Generated by immunoSEQ multiplex PCR, the TCRdb table keeps only in-frame clones and is missing some. The sample carries approximately 840,000 clones, approximately 97% recorded once. The sequencing input was naive CD8+ T cells sorted from blood. Source of these receptors: a young man in good health.

The genes are TRBV30 and TRBJ2-7; weak D call: TRBD2 (6 bases). Per the germline V gene, CDR1 is GTSNPN and CDR2 is SVGIG (reference sequence). CDR3 length: 14 amino acids. V was cut by 5 bases and J by 2 bases, with 16 bases left in between. In DNA form, the CDR3 reads TGTGCCTGGTCCTTGTACGGGGGAACCTACGAGCAGTACTTC. Amino acids: CAWSLYGGTYEQYF.

The V call is TRBV14, the J call TRBJ2-1, with 9 nucleotides matching TRBD2. CDR3 length: 15 amino acids. From germline, CDR1 is SGHDN and CDR2 FVKESK. Trimming at V came to 6 bases and at J to 12 bases, leaving 15 bases not matched to a gene. The DNA of the CDR3 is TGTGCCAGCAGTCTATTAGCGGGAGTATCGAGTGGGCAGTTCTTC. Residues: CASSLLAGVSSGQFF. Drawing the rest from reference TRBV14 and TRBJ2-1, the complete variable domain is EAGVTQFPSHSVIEKGQTVTLRCDPISGHDNLYWYRRVMGKEIKFLLHFVKESKQDESGMPNNRFLAERTGGTYSTLKVQPAELEDSGVYFCASSLLAGVSSGQFFGPGTRLTVL.

In regard to this clone: This CDR3 is also generated by other DNA sequences in the sample. The V gene is TRBV29-1, the J gene TRBJ2-7; TRBD1 aligns across 9 bases. Germline values: CDR1 SQVTM, CDR2 ANQGSEA. The CDR3 has 13 amino acids. J was trimmed by 1 base and V by 4 bases; bases with no gene match: 2. The CDR3 loop reads CSVAGTGSYEQYF. As DNA, the CDR3 is TGCAGCGTTGCCGGGACAGGGTCCTACGAGCAGTACTTC.

The V call is TRBV10-3, the J call TRBJ2-7, with D perhaps matching TRBD1 or TRBD2 (5 bases each). The CDR3 runs to 14 residues. Trimming pared 6 bases from V and 1 base from J, leaving 13 bases between. CDR1 is ENHRY, CDR2 SYGVKD, per germline. CDR3 sequence (DNA): TGTGCCATCAGCGGGGCTACAGCTTCCTACGAGCAGTACTTC. Translated: CAISGATASYEQYF.

The V and J genes are TRBV7-7 and TRBJ2-7, with TRBD1 matching over 8 bases. CDR1 and CDR2 (germline): SSHAT, FNYEAQ (reference sequence). The CDR3 sequence is 14 residues long. Trimming at V came to 2 bases and at J to 7 bases, leaving 7 bases not matched to a gene. DNA of the CDR3: TGTGCCAGCAGCTTACGGACAGGGATAACGGAGCAGTACTTC. This gives the protein CASSLRTGITEQYF.

The J gene is TRBJ2-1, the V gene TRBV11-2; perhaps TRBD2 as D (6 bases). Germline values: CDR1 SGHAT, CDR2 FQNNGV. The CDR3 loop spans 15 amino acids. Trimming removed 3 bases at V and 0 bases at J, with 9 bases between. CDR3 protein: CASSFKDYSYNEQFF. In DNA form, the CDR3 reads TGTGCCAGCAGCTTCAAGGACTACTCCTACAATGAGCAGTTCTTC.

The chain joins TRBV2 to TRBJ2-7; D is tentatively TRBD1 or TRBD2 (6 bases each). V was cut by 10 bases and J by 4 bases, with 11 bases left in between. This CDR3 is 11 amino acids long. Germline CDR1 SNHLY, CDR2 FYNNEI. CDR3 loop: CATGGGYEQYF. In nucleotides, the CDR3 is TGTGCCACCGGAGGGGGGTACGAGCAGTACTTC.

The V and J genes are TRBV19 and TRBJ2-6; 11 positions match TRBD1. Germline trimming cut 7 bases from V and 0 bases from J; bases unmatched to any gene: 5. Germline V gene lookup returns CDR1 LNHDA and CDR2 SQIVND (reference sequence). CDR3 length: 17 amino acids. The CDR3 sequence is CASTRDRGVSGANVLTF. The CDR3 nucleotides are TGTGCCAGTACCAGGGACAGGGGGGTCTCTGGGGCCAACGTCCTGACTTTC.

The chain joins TRBV27 to TRBJ2-1; 9 bases fit TRBD2. The ends lost 3 bases at V and 3 bases at J; junction bases unmatched: 3. This CDR3 is 15 amino acids long. Germline V CDR1 and CDR2: MNHEY, SMNVEV (reference sequence). The CDR3 sequence is CASSLVAGDYNEQFF. CDR3 in DNA: TGTGCCAGCAGTTTGGTAGCGGGGGACTACAATGAGCAGTTCTTC.

The V gene is TRBV7-6, the J gene TRBJ2-1, with 7 positions matching TRBD1. J was trimmed by 2 bases and V by 4 bases; bases with no gene match: 14. The CDR3 loop spans 18 amino acids. Germline lookup yields CDR1 SGHVS and CDR2 FNYEAQ. The CDR3: CASSSSWAGTETYNEQFF. In DNA, the CDR3 is TGTGCCAGCAGCTCCTCCTGGGCCGGGACAGAGACCTACAATGAGCAGTTCTTC.

The chain combines TRBV21-1 with TRBJ2-7; TRBD2, the table's D call, lacks a check against the DNA. TRBV21-1 is assigned pseudogene status. There are 16 residues in the CDR3. CDR3 residues: CASSRRAGGRSYEQYF. CDR3 DNA: TGTGCCAGCAGCCGACGTGCGGGAGGCCGCTCCTACGAGCAGTACTTC.

The chain recombines TRBV7-8 with TRBJ2-7, with a weak D call TRBD2 (5 bases). Germline loops: CDR1 SGHVS, CDR2 FQNEAQ. This CDR3 has 16 residues. Trimming took 0 bases from V and 5 from J, leaving 17 bases between them. CDR3 loop: CASSLAVGRLVHEQYF. In DNA form, the CDR3 reads TGTGCCAGCAGCTTAGCCGTTGGGAGATTAGTCCACGAGCAGTACTTC.

The CDR3, as DNA: TGCAGCGTTGAAGTCCGGACAGGCCGCTACGAGCAGTACTTC. Translating it yields CSVEVRTGRYEQYF. The chain has TRBV29-1 and TRBJ2-7; 7 positions match TRBD1. V was clipped by 1 base and J by 3 bases; unmatched bases: 6. CDR3 size: 14 residues. Germline CDR1 and CDR2: SQVTM and ANQGSEA.

The gene calls are TRBV5-4 and TRBJ2-1; TRBD2 matches 8 bases. The CDR3 loop spans 15 amino acids. The V gene end was trimmed by 0 bases and the J gene end by 3 bases; junction bases not matched to a gene: 2. Germline loops: CDR1 SGHNT, CDR2 YYREEE (reference sequence). DNA of the CDR3: TGTGCCAGCAGCTTGGAACTAGCGGACTACAATGAGCAGTTCTTC. It yields the protein CASSLELADYNEQFF.

J is TRBJ2-7 and V is TRBV2; D not resolved. V was pared by 0 bases and J by 2 bases, with 11 bases between. Germline-derived CDR1 and CDR2 are SNHLY and FYNNEI. This CDR3 contains 15 residues. CDR3 sequence (DNA): TGTGCCAGCAGTGAAGCAGGTGGCAGAACCTACGAGCAGTACTTC. Its translation: CASSEAGGRTYEQYF.

This chain links TRBV7-3 with TRBJ2-1; D gene ambiguous. This CDR3 spans 14 amino acids. Trimming cost V 5 bases and J 7 bases, with 15 bases left between them. Germline V gene sequence: CDR1 SGHTA, CDR2 FQGTGA. CDR3 residues: CASSLISPSNEQFF. DNA of the CDR3: TGTGCCAGCAGCCTTATCTCCCCGAGTAATGAGCAGTTCTTC.

The rearrangement uses TRBV7-9 and TRBJ1-2; D remains ambiguous. Trimming stripped 4 bases from V and 2 bases from J, with 11 bases between. Germline loops: CDR1 SEHNR, CDR2 FQNEAQ (reference sequence). CDR3 length: 14 residues. CDR3 region: CASSYGDPNYGYTF. CDR3 in DNA: TGTGCCAGCAGCTACGGTGACCCAAACTATGGCTACACCTTC.

The chain recombines TRBV28 with TRBJ1-1, with no clear D. Germline assignment: CDR1 MDHEN and CDR2 SYDVKM. The CDR3 consists of 13 residues. Trimming removed 2 bases at V and 5 bases at J, with 9 bases between. CDR3 bases: TGTGCCAGCAGTTTACTCGGCCCTACTGAAGCTTTCTTT. It codes for CASSLLGPTEAFF.

This clone has only one observation. This chain links TRBV9 with TRBJ2-7; no reliable D call. Germline CDR1 reads SGDLS; CDR2 reads YYNGEE. Trimming left V 2 bases short and J 3 bases short, with 12 bases between. The CDR3 length is 14 residues. CDR3 region: CASSVLGSGYEQYF. The CDR3 DNA is TGTGCCAGCAGCGTTCTTGGGTCTGGCTACGAGCAGTACTTC.